This T cell receptor (beta chain) was identified in a study of PD-1 blockade in classical Hodgkin lymphoma. On this clone itself: Its antigen is currently unknown.

V was shortened by 2 bases and J by 2 bases, with 6 bases between the two germline ends. Germline V lookup: CDR1 GTSNPN, CDR2 SVGIG (reference sequence). The CDR3 consists of 12 residues. Profiling relied on immunoSEQ multiplex PCR, and the TCRdb table lists in-frame clones only, not all of them. This table holds roughly 70,000 clones, 70% to 80% found once. Findings of the study overall: The CD4+ diversity rise by C4D1 was clearest in complete responders. Complete responders possessed baseline diversity comparable to newly diagnosed patients. Reports indicated that newly diagnosed patients had lower baseline TCR diversity than healthy donors did.

Brentuximab vedotin exposure varied, and every patient relapsed after autologous stem cell transplantation. V gene TRBV30 combines with J gene TRBJ2-5, with D uncertain. The material was peripheral blood mononuclear cells (PBMCs), obtained before the second cycle of nivolumab. The clonotype was recovered from a human donor with classical Hodgkin lymphoma. CDR3: CAWSKDQETQYF. CDR3 DNA: TGTGCCTGGAGTAAAGATCAAGAGACCCAGTACTTC.